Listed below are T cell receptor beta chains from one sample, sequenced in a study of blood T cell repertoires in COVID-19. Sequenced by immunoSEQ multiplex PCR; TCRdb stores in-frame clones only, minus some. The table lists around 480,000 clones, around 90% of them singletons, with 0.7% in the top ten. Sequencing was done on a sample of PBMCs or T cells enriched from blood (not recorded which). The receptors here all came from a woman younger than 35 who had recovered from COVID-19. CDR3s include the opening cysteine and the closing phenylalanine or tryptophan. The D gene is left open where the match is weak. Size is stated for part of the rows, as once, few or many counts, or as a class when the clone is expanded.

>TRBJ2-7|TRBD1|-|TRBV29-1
CSVSHPRQGPTSYEQYF
TGCAGCGTCTCACATCCGAGACAGGGGCCTACATCCTACGAGCAGTACTTC
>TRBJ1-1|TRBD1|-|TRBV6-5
CASDRGSTEAFF
TGTGCCTCCGACAGGGGGAGCACTGAAGCTTTCTTT
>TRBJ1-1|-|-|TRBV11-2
CASSLDFAVNTEAFF
TGTGCCAGCAGCTTAGATTTTGCGGTGAACACTGAAGCTTTCTTT
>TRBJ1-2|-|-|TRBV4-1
CASSQDPRTPNYGYTF
TGCGCCAGCAGCCAAGATCCTCGGACACCAAACTATGGCTACACCTTC
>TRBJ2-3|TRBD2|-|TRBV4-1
CASSFTLAGVNTDTQYF
TGCGCCAGCAGCTTTACTCTAGCGGGGGTCAACACAGATACGCAGTATTTT
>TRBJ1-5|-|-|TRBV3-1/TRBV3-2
CASSQGRREHQPQHF
TGTGCCAGCAGCCAAGGAAGGAGGGAGCATCAGCCCCAGCATTTT
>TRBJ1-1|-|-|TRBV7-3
CASSLSQGPAFF
TGTGCCAGCAGCTTATCACAGGGCCCGGCTTTCTTT
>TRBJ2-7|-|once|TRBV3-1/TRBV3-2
CASSHRDSYQQYF
TGTGCCAGCAGCCACCGGGACTCCTACCAGCAGTACTTC
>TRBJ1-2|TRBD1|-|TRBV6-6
CASSLGGWAGGAGNYGYTF
TGTGCCAGCAGTCTAGGGGGCTGGGCAGGGGGCGCGGGTAACTATGGCTACACCTTC
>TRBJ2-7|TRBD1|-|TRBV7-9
CASSYPEGAYEQYF
TGTGCCAGCAGCTACCCTGAGGGGGCTTACGAGCAGTACTTC
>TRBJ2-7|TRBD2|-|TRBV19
CASNTLSGGEQYF
TGTGCCAGTAATACCCTATCGGGGGGCGAGCAGTACTTC
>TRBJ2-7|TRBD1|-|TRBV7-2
CASSTGQASSYEQYF
TGTGCCAGCAGCACTGGACAGGCGAGCTCCTACGAGCAGTACTTC
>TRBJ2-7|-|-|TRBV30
CAWSAGRGEQYF
TGTGCCTGGAGTGCTGGGCGGGGCGAGCAGTACTTC
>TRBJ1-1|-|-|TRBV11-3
CASRERFWSVDTEAFF
TGTGCCAGTCGGGAGCGGTTCTGGTCGGTGGACACTGAAGCTTTCTTT
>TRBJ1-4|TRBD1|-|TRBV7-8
CASSAGQGASTNEKLFF
TGTGCCAGCAGCGCGGGACAGGGGGCTTCAACTAATGAAAAACTGTTTTTT
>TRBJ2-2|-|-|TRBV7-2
CASSLVADPNTGELFF
TGTGCCAGCAGCTTAGTGGCGGATCCCAACACCGGGGAGCTGTTTTTT
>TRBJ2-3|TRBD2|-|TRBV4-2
CASSHYSGGAEDTQYF
TGTGCCAGCAGCCACTATAGCGGGGGGGCTGAAGATACGCAGTATTTT
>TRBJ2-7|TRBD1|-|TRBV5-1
CASSLAADRGLYEQYF
TGCGCCAGCAGCTTGGCGGCTGACAGGGGGCTCTACGAGCAGTACTTC
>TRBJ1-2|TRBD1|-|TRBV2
CASGSGQGIYGYTF
TGTGCCAGCGGGTCGGGACAGGGGATCTATGGCTACACCTTC
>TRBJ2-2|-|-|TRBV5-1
CASSGGAQTGELFF
TGCGCCAGCAGCGGGGGGGCCCAGACCGGGGAGCTGTTTTTT
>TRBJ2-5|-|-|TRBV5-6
CASSLTALRETQYF
TGTGCCAGCAGCTTGACAGCCCTTCGGGAGACCCAGTACTTC
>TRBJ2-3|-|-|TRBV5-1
CATEGGVNVDTQYF
TGCGCCACCGAGGGCGGGGTCAACGTAGATACGCAGTATTTT
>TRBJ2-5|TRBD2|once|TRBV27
CASSPSTGGPWDF
TGTGCCAGCAGTCCATCAACGGGGGGGCCCTGGGACTTC